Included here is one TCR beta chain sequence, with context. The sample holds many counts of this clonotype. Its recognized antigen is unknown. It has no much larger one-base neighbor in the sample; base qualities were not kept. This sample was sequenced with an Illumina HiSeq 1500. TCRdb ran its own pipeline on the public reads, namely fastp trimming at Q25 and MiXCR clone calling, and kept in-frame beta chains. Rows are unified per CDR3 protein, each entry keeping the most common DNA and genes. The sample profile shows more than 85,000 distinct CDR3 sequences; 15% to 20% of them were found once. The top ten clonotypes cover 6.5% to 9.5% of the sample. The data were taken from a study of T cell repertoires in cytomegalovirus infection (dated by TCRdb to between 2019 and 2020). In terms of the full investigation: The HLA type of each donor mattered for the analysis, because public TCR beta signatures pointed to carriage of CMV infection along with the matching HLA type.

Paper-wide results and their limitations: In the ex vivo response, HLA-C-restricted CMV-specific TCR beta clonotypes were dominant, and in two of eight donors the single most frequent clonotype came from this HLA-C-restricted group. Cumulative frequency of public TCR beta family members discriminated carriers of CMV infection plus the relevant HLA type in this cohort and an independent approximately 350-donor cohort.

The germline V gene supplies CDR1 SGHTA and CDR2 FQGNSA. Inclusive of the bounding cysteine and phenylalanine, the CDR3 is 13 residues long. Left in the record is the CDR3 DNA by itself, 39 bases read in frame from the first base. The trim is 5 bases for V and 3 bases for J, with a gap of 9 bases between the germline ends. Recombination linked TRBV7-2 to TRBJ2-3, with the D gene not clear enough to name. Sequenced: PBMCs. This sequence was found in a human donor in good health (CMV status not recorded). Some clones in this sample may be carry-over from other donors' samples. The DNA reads TGTGCCAGCAGCGAGCAACCGACAGATACGCAGTATTTT. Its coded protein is CASSEQPTDTQYF.